The present TCR beta chain was sequenced within a study of T cells after yellow fever vaccination. In this sample, this clonotype turned up many times. What it binds is not known. Findings of the study overall: It was the secondary response that reached its peak faster, day 5 versus 15, but it was weaker. Bulk-population clonotypes that are abundant could appear as contaminants in FACS-sorted repertoires. Clones from primary vaccination mostly reappeared after the booster (around 96% CD4, over 85% CD8). CD4 and CD8 compartments shared a small share of clonotypes.

The V end lost 2 bases, the J end lost 2 bases, and 13 bases lay between the germline ends. The CDR3 length is 15 residues. Germline values: CDR1 SGHTA, CDR2 FQGNSA. TCRdb ran MiXCR on the 5' RACE reads and lists one entry per CDR3 protein. The data contain 150,000 or so distinct CDR3 sequences, around 7% of them seen just once; the ten biggest clones take up roughly 2.5%. This chain connects TRBV7-2 to TRBJ2-7; no clear D. The sequence was collected from a man younger than 35 who received the YFV17D yellow fever vaccine. The sequences come from CD4+ T cells sorted from PBMCs, collected around 5 days after the first yellow fever vaccination. In DNA form, the CDR3 reads TGTGCCAGCAGCTTATCCTCCACCCAAACCTACGAGCAGTACTTC. It is translated as CASSLSSTQTYEQYF. The full variable domain, its missing parts supplied by reference TRBV7-2 and TRBJ2-7, is GAGVSQSPSNKVTEKGKDVELRCDPISGHTALYWYRQSLGQGLEFLIYFQGNSAPDKSGLPSDRFSAERTGGSVSTLTIQRTQQEDSAVYLCASSLSSTQTYEQYFGPGTRLTVT.